This is a list of T cell receptor beta chains from one sample in a study of cytomegalovirus exposure and HLA in healthy donors. Data came from immunoSEQ multiplex PCR; TCRdb stores just in-frame clones and leaves some out. Among some 140,000 clones listed, 80% to 90% were seen once. The source material was PBMCs. These receptors originate from a man aged 18 to 30 in good health and CMV-seronegative. The CDR3 runs from the conserved cysteine through the conserved F or W.

TRBV15,CATSRGARDTDTQYF
TRBV27,CASSLTPGFRRDPYNEQFF
TRBV11-2,CASSVYSAGGPFYEQFF
TRBV4-2,CASSQRFGNLRGYGYTF
TRBV27,CASSYQGFGNQPQHF
TRBV27,CASSLSPGPKETQYF
TRBV6-1,CASSDDGGSGNTIYF
TRBV18,CASSPTGGSGYGYTF
TRBV10-3,CAISDVQGHSPLHF
TRBV5-1,CASSLAVGNTIYF
TRBV5-1,CASRMVGTSNEQYF
TRBV10-2,CASSGTGGNTGELFF
TRBV10-1,CASSTGTRNEQYF
TRBV5-1,CASSLAKRAGGEQYF
TRBV18,CASSPLDGTSGAGEQFF
TRBV5-6,CASSWGVGAIGATNEKLFF
TRBV30,CAWSVLPDREGSEAFF
TRBV11-2,CASSSRTSGYSETQYF
TRBV10-2,CASSPEGEGSYEQYF
TRBV11-1,CASSSQISSYNEQFF
TRBV6-4,CASSDSSGSDTQYF
TRBV6-1,CASSDRGPMNTEAFF
TRBV12-5,CASGVGQTYEQYF
TRBV11-2,CASSTMSGPVFF
TRBV27,CASSLSGPNYGYTF
TRBV25-1,CASSDGEWEGGKNEQFF
TRBV27,CASSLDRGREQFF
TRBV5-1,CASSFTGLQETQYF
TRBV18,CASSSTGGGSYEQYF
TRBV6-1,CASRARDSYNEQFF
TRBV10-3,CAAAGQGSKQPQHF